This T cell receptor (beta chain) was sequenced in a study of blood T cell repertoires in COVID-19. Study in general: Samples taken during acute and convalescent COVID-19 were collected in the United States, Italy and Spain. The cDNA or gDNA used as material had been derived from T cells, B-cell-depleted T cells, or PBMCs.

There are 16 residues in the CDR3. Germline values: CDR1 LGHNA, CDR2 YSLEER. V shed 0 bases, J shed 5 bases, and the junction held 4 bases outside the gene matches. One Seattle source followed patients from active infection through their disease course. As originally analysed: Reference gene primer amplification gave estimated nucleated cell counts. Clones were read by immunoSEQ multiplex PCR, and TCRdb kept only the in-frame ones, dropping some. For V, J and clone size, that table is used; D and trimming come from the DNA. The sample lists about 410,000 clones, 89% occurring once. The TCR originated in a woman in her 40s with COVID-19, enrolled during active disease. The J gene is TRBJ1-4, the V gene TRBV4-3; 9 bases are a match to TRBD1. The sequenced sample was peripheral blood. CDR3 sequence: CASSQEVTGGNEKLFF. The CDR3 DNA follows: TGCGCCAGCAGCCAAGAAGTGACAGGGGGGAATGAAAAACTGTTTTTT.